This passage covers 18 T cell receptor beta chains from one sample sequenced in a study of shared clonotypes between healthy human individuals. Sequenced by immunoSEQ multiplex PCR; TCRdb stores in-frame clones only, minus some. The table has millions of clones, roughly 95% seen once. Source material: naive CD4+ T cells sorted from blood. The sample's subset: CD45RA+ positively selected. Receptors were obtained from a man aged 18 to 30 in good health.

In the case of this clone: One end of the junction is discordant with germline, which a read error may explain. V usage is TRBV30 and J usage is TRBJ2-7, with a tentative D call TRBD2 (7 bases). This CDR3 region has 13 residues. The V gene's germline CDR1 is GTSNPN and CDR2 SVGIG (reference sequence). The CDR3 loop reads CAWSKGGPGAGNF. CDR3 DNA sequence: TGTGCCTGGAGTAAGGGGGGACCGGGAGCGGGGAACTTC.

With respect to this clone: Other nucleotide sequences from this sample produce the same CDR3. The gene calls are TRBV30 and TRBJ2-5; TRBD1 matches at 8 bases. The CDR3 contains 13 residues. Germline trimming cut 2 bases from V and 4 bases from J; bases unmatched to any gene: 3. CDR1 is GTSNPN and CDR2 is SVGIG in the germline V gene (reference sequence). The CDR3 region is CAWSLTGGETQYF. DNA of the CDR3: TGTGCCTGGAGTCTCACAGGGGGAGAGACCCAGTACTTC.

The chain is built from TRBV6-1 and TRBJ1-5; maybe TRBD1 (5 bases). The V end was cut by 3 bases, the J end by 11 bases, with 14 bases between. The CDR3 extends over 13 amino acids. Germline lookup yields CDR1 MNHNS and CDR2 SASEGT. CDR3 region: CASSDGITGAQHF. The CDR3 nucleotides read TGTGCCAGCAGTGACGGCATCACAGGAGCCCAGCATTTT.

The rearrangement joins TRBV5-1 to TRBJ1-2; D gene ambiguous. The CDR3 is 15 amino acids. Per germline, CDR1 SGHRS and CDR2 YFSETQ. Trimming took 6 bases from V and 4 from J, leaving 19 bases between them. The CDR3 spells CASNDTPNLGYGYTF. CDR3 nucleotides: TGCGCCAGCAACGACACCCCTAACCTTGGCTATGGCTACACCTTC.

The rearrangement joins TRBV10-3 to TRBJ2-7; D gene unclear. CDR1 is ENHRY and CDR2 is SYGVKD in the germline V gene. The CDR3 is 12 residues long. The ends were cut back, 3 bases at V and 7 bases at J, with 10 bases in the middle. CDR3 region: CAISELRIEQYF. The CDR3 DNA sequence: TGTGCCATCAGTGAACTCAGAATTGAGCAGTACTTC.

Points on this clone: This same CDR3 is encoded by further DNA sequences in the sample. The chain carries TRBV15 and TRBJ2-7, with D possibly called TRBD1 or TRBD2 (6 bases each). The CDR3 has 15 residues. Germline loops: CDR1 LNHNV, CDR2 YYDKDF (reference sequence). V was shortened by 0 bases and J by 3 bases, with 12 bases between the two germline ends. CDR3 region: CATSRDPGGGYEQYF. The CDR3 region has the DNA TGTGCCACCAGCAGAGATCCCGGGGGCGGCTACGAGCAGTACTTC.

In nucleotides, the CDR3 is TGTGCCAGCAGTGTGGAGAGGGCAAGCAATCAGCCCCAGCATTTT. Its protein product is CASSVERASNQPQHF. V is TRBV2 and J is TRBJ1-5; D unresolved. CDR3 length: 15 amino acids. Germline CDR1 reads SNHLY; CDR2 reads FYNNEI. V was pared by 4 bases and J by 1 base, with 11 bases between. The full variable domain, with the rest looked up from reference TRBV2 and TRBJ1-5, is EPEVTQTPSHQVTQMGQEVILRCVPISNHLYFYWYRQILGQKVEFLVSFYNNEISEKSEIFDDQFSVERPDGSNFTLKIRSTKLEDSAMYFCASSVERASNQPQHFGDGTRLSIL.

The rearrangement uses TRBV19 and TRBJ2-7; TRBD1 matches at 7 bases. V lost 7 bases and J lost 2; bases outside the gene matches: 14. The CDR3 is 16 residues long. Germline values: CDR1 LNHDA, CDR2 SQIVND (reference sequence). The chain's CDR3 is CASIPRHRDSPYEQYF. The CDR3 DNA sequence: TGTGCCAGTATTCCCAGACACCGGGACAGCCCCTACGAGCAGTACTTC.

The chain uses TRBV2 and TRBJ2-7; the D is unclear. The V and J ends lost 7 bases and 2 bases respectively, with 15 bases between them. CDR3 length equals 14 residues. In germline, CDR1 is SNHLY, CDR2 FYNNEI. For the CDR3, the DNA is TGTGCCAGCATCCCCGAGAACAGAACCTACGAGCAGTACTTC. Its protein is CASIPENRTYEQYF.

The chain carries TRBV19 and TRBJ2-7; 7 nucleotides agree with TRBD1. Trimming took 4 bases from V and 9 from J; bases not matched to a gene: 9. From germline, CDR1 is LNHDA and CDR2 SQIVND (reference sequence). The CDR3 consists of 13 residues. CDR3 sequence reads: CASSTGTVGVQYF. CDR3 bases: TGTGCCAGTAGTACCGGGACAGTAGGGGTGCAGTACTTC. Full variable domain (remainder filled in from reference TRBV19 and TRBJ2-7): DGGITQSPKYLFRKEGQNVTLSCEQNLNHDAMYWYRQDPGQGLRLIYYSQIVNDFQKGDIAEGYSVSREKKESFPLTVTSAQKNPTAFYLCASSTGTVGVQYFGPGTRLTVT.

The rearrangement uses TRBV13 and TRBJ1-1; no reliable D call. The germline V gene has CDR1 PRHDT and CDR2 FYEKMQ (reference sequence). The V end was cut by 5 bases, the J end by 1 base, with 11 bases between. The CDR3 extends over 14 amino acids. The CDR3 nucleotides read TGTGCCAGCAGCGCTAGGACGGGGAACACTGAAGCTTTCTTT. Translating it yields CASSARTGNTEAFF. Variable domain in full (rest from reference TRBV13 and TRBJ1-1): AAGVIQSPRHLIKEKRETATLKCYPIPRHDTVYWYQQGPGQDPQFLISFYEKMQSDKGSIPDRFSAQQFSDYHSELNMSSLELGDSALYFCASSARTGNTEAFFGQGTRLTVV.

The chain uses TRBV6-1 and TRBJ1-5, with D tentatively TRBD1 (6 bases). The CDR3 sequence is 15 residues long. Looked up from germline, CDR1 is MNHNS and CDR2 is SASEGT. V shed 4 bases and J shed 4 bases, with 14 bases lying between them. This chain's CDR3 is CASSGIGQKNQPQHF. The CDR3 bases are TGTGCCAGCAGTGGGATCGGACAGAAAAATCAGCCCCAGCATTTT.

This chain uses TRBV9 with TRBJ2-2; D remains unclear. The CDR3 spans 14 residues. Trimming cost V 1 base and J 3 bases, with 7 bases left between them. Germline V lookup: CDR1 SGDLS, CDR2 YYNGEE. In nucleotides, the CDR3 is TGTGCCAGCAGCGTAATGACCTACACCGGGGAGCTGTTTTTT. As protein: CASSVMTYTGELFF.

Concerning this clone itself: Other DNA sequences in this specimen translate into the identical CDR3. This chain connects TRBV5-1 to TRBJ1-6; D is unclear. The CDR3 totals 16 residues. Germline CDR1 SGHRS, CDR2 YFSETQ. With 2 bases removed from V and 0 bases from J, the gap between germline ends came to 9 bases. The CDR3 reads CASSFGGSSYNSPLHF. The CDR3 DNA reads TGCGCCAGCAGCTTCGGAGGAAGCTCCTATAATTCACCCCTCCACTTT.

CDR3 residues: CASSEQGAKYGYTF. DNA of the CDR3: TGTGCCAGCAGTGAACAGGGGGCGAAATATGGCTACACCTTC. The chain couples TRBV2 to TRBJ1-2; 8 bases match TRBD1. The CDR3 has 14 amino acids. From germline, CDR1 is SNHLY and CDR2 FYNNEI. The V segment lost 2 bases and the J segment 5 bases; nucleotides outside the gene matches: 4.

The chain carries TRBV7-6 and TRBJ2-3; D gene ambiguous. This CDR3 spans 15 amino acids. With 1 base removed from V and 1 base from J, the gap between germline ends came to 9 bases. From germline, CDR1 is SGHVS and CDR2 FNYEAQ. DNA of the CDR3: TGTGCCAGCAGCTTAGATACAAGGGGCACAGATACGCAGTATTTT. Amino acid sequence: CASSLDTRGTDTQYF.

This rearrangement joins TRBV7-2 to TRBJ2-7; 10 nucleotides agree with TRBD2. Per germline, CDR1 SGHTA and CDR2 FQGNSA. After removal of 4 bases from V and 3 bases from J, the junction contained 9 bases not matched to a gene. The CDR3 loop spans 16 amino acids. The DNA for the CDR3 is TGTGCCAGCAGCTCAGGGGGCCTAGCGGGAGTCTACGAGCAGTACTTC. This gives the protein CASSSGGLAGVYEQYF.

This clone was seen once. This chain connects TRBV30 to TRBJ2-1; D might be TRBD1 (5 bases). The germline V and J ends were trimmed by 0 bases and 10 bases, with 13 bases remaining between them. CDR3 length: 13 residues. From germline, CDR1 is GTSNPN and CDR2 SVGIG (reference sequence). The CDR3 spells CAWSVVPTEEQFF. CDR3 bases: TGTGCCTGGAGTGTAGTCCCGACAGAGGAGCAGTTCTTC.